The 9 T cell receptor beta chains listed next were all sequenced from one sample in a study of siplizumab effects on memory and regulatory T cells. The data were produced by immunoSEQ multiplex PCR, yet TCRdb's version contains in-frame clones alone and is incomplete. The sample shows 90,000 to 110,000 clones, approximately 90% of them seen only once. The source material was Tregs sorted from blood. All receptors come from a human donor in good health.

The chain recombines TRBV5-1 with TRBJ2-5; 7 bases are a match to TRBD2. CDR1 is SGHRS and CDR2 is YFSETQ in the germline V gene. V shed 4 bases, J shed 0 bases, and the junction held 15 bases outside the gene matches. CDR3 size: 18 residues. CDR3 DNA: TGCGCCAGCAGCCCCTCGGGGGGAGCGGGGAGGTACCAAGAGACCCAGTACTTC. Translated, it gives CASSPSGGAGRYQETQYF.

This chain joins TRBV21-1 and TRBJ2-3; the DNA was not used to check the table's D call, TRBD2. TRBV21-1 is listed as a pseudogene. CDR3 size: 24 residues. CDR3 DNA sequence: TGTGCCAGCAGCAGACGCGGGACAGGGGTGTTTCTACTAGCGGGGGGGCCCGGCACAGATACGCAATATTTT. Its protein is CASSRRGTGVFLLAGGPGTDTQYF.

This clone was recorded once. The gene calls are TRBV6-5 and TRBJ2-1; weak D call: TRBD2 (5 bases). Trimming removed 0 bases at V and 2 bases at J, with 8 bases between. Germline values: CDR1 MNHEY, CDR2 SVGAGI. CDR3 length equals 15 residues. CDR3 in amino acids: CASSYSPEAYNEQFF. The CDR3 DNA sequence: TGTGCCAGCAGTTACTCGCCGGAGGCCTACAATGAGCAGTTCTTC.

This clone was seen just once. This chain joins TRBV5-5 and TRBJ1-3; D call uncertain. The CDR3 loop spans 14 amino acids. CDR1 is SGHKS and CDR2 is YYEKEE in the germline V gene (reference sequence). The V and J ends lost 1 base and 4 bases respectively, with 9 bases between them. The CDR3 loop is CASSLRVGGNTIYF. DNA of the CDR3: TGTGCCAGCAGCTTGCGGGTGGGGGGAAACACCATATATTTT. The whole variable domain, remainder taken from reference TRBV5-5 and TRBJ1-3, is DAGVTQSPTHLIKTRGQQVTLRCSPISGHKSVSWYQQVLGQGPQFIFQYYEKEERGRGNFPDRFSARQFPNYSSELNVNALLLGDSALYLCASSLRVGGNTIYFGEGSWLTVV.

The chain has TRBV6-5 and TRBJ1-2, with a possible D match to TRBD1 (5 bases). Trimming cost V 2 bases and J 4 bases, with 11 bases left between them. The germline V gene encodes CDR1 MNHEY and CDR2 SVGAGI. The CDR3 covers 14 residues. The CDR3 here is CASSYRRDGYGYTF. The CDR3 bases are TGTGCCAGCAGTTACCGGCGGGACGGCTATGGCTACACCTTC.

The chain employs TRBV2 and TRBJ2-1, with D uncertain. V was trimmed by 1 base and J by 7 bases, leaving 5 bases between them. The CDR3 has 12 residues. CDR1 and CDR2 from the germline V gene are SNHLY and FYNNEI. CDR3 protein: CASSEVWNEQFF. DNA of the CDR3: TGTGCCAGCAGTGAAGTTTGGAATGAGCAGTTCTTC.

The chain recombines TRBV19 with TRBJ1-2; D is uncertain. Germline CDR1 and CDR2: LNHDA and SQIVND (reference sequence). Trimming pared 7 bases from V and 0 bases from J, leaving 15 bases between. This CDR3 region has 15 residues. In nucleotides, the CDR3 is TGTGCCAGTACCCCAGGAGAGTACTCTAACTATGGCTACACCTTC. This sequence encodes CASTPGEYSNYGYTF.

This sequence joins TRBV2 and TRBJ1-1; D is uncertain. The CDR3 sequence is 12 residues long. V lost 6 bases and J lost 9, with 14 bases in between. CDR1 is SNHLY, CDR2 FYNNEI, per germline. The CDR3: CASSSPQEKAFF. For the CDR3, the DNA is TGTGCCAGCAGCAGCCCGCAGGAGAAAGCTTTCTTT.

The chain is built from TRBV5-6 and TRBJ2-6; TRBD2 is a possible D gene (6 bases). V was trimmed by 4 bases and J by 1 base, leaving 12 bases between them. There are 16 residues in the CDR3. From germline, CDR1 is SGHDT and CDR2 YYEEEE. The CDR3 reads CASSGLRASGANVLTF. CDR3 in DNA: TGTGCCAGCAGCGGACTAAGGGCTTCTGGGGCCAACGTCCTGACTTTC.